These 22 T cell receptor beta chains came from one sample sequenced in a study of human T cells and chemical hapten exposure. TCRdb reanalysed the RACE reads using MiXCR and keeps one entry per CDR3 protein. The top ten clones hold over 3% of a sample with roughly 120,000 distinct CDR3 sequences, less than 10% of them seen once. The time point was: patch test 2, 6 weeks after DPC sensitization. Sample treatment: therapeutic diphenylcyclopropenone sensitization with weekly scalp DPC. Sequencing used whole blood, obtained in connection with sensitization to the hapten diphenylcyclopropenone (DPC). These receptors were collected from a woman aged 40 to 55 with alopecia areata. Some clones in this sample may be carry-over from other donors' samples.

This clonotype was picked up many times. In nucleotides, the CDR3 is TGTGCCAGCTCACCCGGGACTAGCGGGGGGGGCTACGAGCAGTACTTC. Translation gives CASSPGTSGGGYEQYF. V and J are TRBV18 and TRBJ2-7, with TRBD2 identical over 16 bases. There are 16 residues in the CDR3. The junction had 2 bases not matched to a gene; V was cut back by 3 bases and J by 3 bases. Germline V CDR1 and CDR2: KGHSH, LQKENI.

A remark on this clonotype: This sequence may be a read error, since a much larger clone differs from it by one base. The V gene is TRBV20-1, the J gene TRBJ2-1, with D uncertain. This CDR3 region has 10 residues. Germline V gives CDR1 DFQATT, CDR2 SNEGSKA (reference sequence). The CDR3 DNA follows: TGCACTGCTAGAGCTAATGAGCAGTTCTTC. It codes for CTARANEQFF.

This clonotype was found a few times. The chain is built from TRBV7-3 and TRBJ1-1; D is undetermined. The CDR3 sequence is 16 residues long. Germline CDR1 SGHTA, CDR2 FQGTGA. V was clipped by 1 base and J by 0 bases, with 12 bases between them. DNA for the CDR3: TGTGCCAGCAGCTTAAGGAGGCGGTCAGTGAACACTGAAGCTTTCTTT. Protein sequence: CASSLRRRSVNTEAFF. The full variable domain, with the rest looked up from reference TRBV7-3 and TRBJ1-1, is GAGVSQTPSNKVTEKGKYVELRCDPISGHTALYWYRQSLGQGPEFLIYFQGTGAADDSGLPNDRFFAVRPEGSVSTLKIQRTERGDSAVYLCASSLRRRSVNTEAFFGQGTRLTVV.

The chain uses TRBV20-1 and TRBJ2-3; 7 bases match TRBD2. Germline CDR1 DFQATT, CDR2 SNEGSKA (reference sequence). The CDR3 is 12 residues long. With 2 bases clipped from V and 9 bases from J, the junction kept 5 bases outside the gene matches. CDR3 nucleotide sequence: TGCAGTGCTAGAAACCGGGACTACACGCAGTATTTT. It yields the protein CSARNRDYTQYF.

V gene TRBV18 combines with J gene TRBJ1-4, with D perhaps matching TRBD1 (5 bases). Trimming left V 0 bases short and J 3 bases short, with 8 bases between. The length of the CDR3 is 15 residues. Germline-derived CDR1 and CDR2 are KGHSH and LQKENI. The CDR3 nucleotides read TGTGCCAGCTCACCACCGGGGCTCTCTAATGAAAAACTGTTTTTT. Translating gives CASSPPGLSNEKLFF.

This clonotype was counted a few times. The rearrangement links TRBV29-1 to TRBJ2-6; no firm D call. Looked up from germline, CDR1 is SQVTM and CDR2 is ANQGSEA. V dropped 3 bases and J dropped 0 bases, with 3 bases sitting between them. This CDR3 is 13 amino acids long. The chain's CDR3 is CSVDHSGANVLTF. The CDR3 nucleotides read TGCAGCGTTGACCACTCTGGGGCCAACGTCCTGACTTTC.

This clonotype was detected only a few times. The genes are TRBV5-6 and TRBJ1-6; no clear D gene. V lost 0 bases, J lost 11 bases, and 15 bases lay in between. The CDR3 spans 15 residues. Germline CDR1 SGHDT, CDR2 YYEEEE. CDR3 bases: TGTGCCAGCAGCTTGGATGGGTACCTTTCGGCACCCCTCCACTTT. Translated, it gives CASSLDGYLSAPLHF.

The CDR3 DNA sequence: TGTGCCAGCAAAAACGACAGGGAAGCTGGCTACACCTTC. This encodes CASKNDREAGYTF. The chain uses TRBV5-5 and TRBJ1-2; TRBD1 agrees at 7 bases. The CDR3 covers 13 residues. Losses at the gene ends were 6 bases for V and 7 bases for J; bases not matched to a gene: 9. The germline V gene has CDR1 SGHKS and CDR2 YYEKEE (reference sequence).

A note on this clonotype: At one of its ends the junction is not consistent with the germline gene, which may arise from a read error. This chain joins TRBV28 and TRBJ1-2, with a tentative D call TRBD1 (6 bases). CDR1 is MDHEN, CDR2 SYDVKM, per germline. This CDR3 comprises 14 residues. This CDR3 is CASSSTGVGYGHTF. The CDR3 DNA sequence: TGTGCCAGCAGTTCGACAGGAGTAGGCTATGGCCACACCTTC.

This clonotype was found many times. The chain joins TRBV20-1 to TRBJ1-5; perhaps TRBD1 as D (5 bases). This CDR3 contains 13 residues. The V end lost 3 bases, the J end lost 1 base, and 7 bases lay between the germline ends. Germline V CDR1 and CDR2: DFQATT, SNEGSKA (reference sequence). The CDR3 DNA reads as TGCAGTGCTAGTGGGGGGAGCAATCAGCCCCAGCATTTT. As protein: CSASGGSNQPQHF.

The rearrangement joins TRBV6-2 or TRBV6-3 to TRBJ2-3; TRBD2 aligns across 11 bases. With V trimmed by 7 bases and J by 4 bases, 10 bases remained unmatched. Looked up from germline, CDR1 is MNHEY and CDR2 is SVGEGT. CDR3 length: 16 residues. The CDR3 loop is CASTPVAGGPSDTQYF. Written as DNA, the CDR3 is TGTGCCAGCACCCCTGTAGCGGGGGGGCCATCAGATACGCAGTATTTT.

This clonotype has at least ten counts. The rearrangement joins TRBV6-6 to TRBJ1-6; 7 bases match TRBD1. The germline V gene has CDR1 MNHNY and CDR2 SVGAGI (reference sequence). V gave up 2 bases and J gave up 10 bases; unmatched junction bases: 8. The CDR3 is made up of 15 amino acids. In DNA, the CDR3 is TGTGCCAGCAGTTACAGACAGGGAAGTTTCTCACCCCTCCACTTT. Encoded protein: CASSYRQGSFSPLHF.

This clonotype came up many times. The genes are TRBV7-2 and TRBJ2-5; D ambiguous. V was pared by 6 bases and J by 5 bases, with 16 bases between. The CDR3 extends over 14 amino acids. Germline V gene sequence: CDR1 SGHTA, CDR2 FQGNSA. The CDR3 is CASSLGPATETQYF. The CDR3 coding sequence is TGTGCCAGCAGTCTGGGCCCCGCTACGGAGACCCAGTACTTC.

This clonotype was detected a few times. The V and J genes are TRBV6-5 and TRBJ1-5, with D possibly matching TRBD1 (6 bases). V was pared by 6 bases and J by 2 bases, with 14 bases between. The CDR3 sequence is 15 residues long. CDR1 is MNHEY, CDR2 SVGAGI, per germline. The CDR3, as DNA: TGTGCCAGCAGGAGGGGGGCGACTGGCAATCAGCCCCAGCATTTT. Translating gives CASRRGATGNQPQHF.

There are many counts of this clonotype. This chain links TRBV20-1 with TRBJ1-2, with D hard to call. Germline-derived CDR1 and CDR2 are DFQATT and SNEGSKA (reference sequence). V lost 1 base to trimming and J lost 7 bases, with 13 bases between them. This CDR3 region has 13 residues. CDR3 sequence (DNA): TGCAGTGCTAGAGGTGCGGGCCGGGGTGGCTACACCTTC. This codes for CSARGAGRGGYTF.

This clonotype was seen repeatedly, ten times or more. CDR3 DNA sequence: TGTGCCAGCTCACCCTACCCGTCAGGGAGAATAGATACGCAGTATTTT. This encodes CASSPYPSGRIDTQYF. The chain has TRBV18 and TRBJ2-3; the D call may be TRBD1 or TRBD2 (5 bases each). Trimming left V 3 bases short and J 5 bases short, with 18 bases between. The CDR3 runs to 16 residues. Germline assignment: CDR1 KGHSH and CDR2 LQKENI.

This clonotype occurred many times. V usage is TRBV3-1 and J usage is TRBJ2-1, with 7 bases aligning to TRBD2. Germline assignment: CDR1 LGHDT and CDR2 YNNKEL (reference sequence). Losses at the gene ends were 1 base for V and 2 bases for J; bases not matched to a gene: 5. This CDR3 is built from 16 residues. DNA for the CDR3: TGTGCCAGCAGCCAAGTGAGCGGGGTAGCCTACAATGAGCAGTTCTTC. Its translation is CASSQVSGVAYNEQFF.

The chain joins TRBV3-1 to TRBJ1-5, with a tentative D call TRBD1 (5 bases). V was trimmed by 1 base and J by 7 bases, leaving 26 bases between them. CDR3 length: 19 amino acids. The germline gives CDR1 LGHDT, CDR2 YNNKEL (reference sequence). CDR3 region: CASSQARPRGEKVRQPQHF. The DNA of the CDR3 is TGTGCCAGCAGCCAAGCCCGGCCACGGGGGGAGAAGGTGCGCCAGCCCCAGCATTTT.

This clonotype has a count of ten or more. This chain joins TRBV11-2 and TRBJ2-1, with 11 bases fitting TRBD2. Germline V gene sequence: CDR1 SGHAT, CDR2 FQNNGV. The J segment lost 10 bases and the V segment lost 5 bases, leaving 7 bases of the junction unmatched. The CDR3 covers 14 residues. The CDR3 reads CASSPGLAAYEQFF. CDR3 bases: TGTGCCAGCAGCCCGGGACTAGCGGCGTACGAGCAGTTCTTC.

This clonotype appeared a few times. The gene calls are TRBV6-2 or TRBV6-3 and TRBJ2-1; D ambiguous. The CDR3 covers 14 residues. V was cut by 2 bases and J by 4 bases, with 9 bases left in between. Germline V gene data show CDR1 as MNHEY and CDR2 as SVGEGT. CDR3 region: CASSYQEEYNEQFF. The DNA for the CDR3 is TGTGCCAGCAGTTACCAAGAAGAGTACAATGAGCAGTTCTTC.

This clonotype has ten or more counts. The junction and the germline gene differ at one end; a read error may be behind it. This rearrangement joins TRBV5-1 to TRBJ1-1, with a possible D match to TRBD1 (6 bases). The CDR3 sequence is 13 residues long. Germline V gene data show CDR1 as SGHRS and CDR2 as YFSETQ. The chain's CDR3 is CASSFQGNTEAFF. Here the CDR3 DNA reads TGCGCCAGCAGCTTTCAGGGGAACACTGAAGCTTTTTTT.

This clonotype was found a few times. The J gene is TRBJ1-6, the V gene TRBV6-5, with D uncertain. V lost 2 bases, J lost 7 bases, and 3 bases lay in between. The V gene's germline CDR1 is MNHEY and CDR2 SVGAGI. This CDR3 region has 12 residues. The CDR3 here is CASSYPNSPLHF. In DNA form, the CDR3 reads TGTGCCAGCAGTTACCCCAATTCACCCCTCCACTTT.